Each of the 28 T cell receptor beta chains below was sequenced from the same sample in a study of identical twins. TCRdb re-called the 5' RACE reads through MiXCR, storing one row per CDR3 protein. Of some 760,000 distinct CDR3 sequences in the sample, roughly 18% were seen once. The same data also contributed to another study, on T cells expressing NK-cell markers.

Sequenced: PBMCs. The receptors derive from a woman aged 18-29 years in good health.

This chain links TRBV5-1 with TRBJ2-7; D gene ambiguous. Per the germline V gene, CDR1 is SGHRS and CDR2 is YFSETQ. V was trimmed by 5 bases and J by 0 bases, leaving 9 bases between them. The CDR3 has 13 amino acids. In nucleotides, the CDR3 is TGCGCCAGCAGTCCGGTCAACTCCTACGAGCAGTACTTC. Residues: CASSPVNSYEQYF.

V is TRBV11-2 and J is TRBJ1-1; perhaps TRBD1 as D (6 bases). The V end was cut by 5 bases, the J end by 4 bases, with 17 bases between. Per germline, CDR1 SGHAT and CDR2 FQNNGV. The CDR3 extends over 15 amino acids. The CDR3: CASSTPRGEATEAFF. In nucleotides, the CDR3 is TGTGCCAGCAGCACCCCCAGGGGTGAGGCCACTGAAGCTTTCTTT.

The chain links TRBV20-1 to TRBJ2-2; D possibly corresponds to TRBD2 (5 bases). The CDR3 is 13 residues long. V gave up 3 bases and J gave up 10 bases, with 15 bases separating them. Germline loops: CDR1 DFQATT, CDR2 SNEGSKA (reference sequence). CDR3 coding DNA: TGCAGTGCTAGGGCCCTTCTGGGAGAGGAGCTGTTTTTT. It codes for CSARALLGEELFF.

The V and J genes are TRBV12-3 or TRBV12-4 and TRBJ2-7; D perhaps matches TRBD1 (5 bases). CDR3 length: 14 amino acids. Trimming removed 5 bases at V and 3 bases at J, with 14 bases between. As DNA, the CDR3 is TGTGCCAGCAGTCCCAGCACAGGACACTACGAGCAGTACTTC. The encoded protein is CASSPSTGHYEQYF.

This clonotype was seen a handful of times. The V call is TRBV6-1, the J call TRBJ2-3; no reliable D call. The ends were cut back, 3 bases at V and 0 bases at J, with 7 bases in the middle. Per germline, CDR1 MNHNS and CDR2 SASEGT. The CDR3 length is 14 residues. CDR3 bases: TGTGCCAGCAGTGAGGACCGTAGCACAGATACGCAGTATTTT. It specifies CASSEDRSTDTQYF.

The gene calls are TRBV12-3 or TRBV12-4 and TRBJ1-2; tentatively, D is TRBD1 (5 bases). Trimming took off 1 base at V and 7 bases at J, with 19 bases between the two ends. The CDR3 length is 16 residues. DNA for the CDR3: TGTGCCAGCAGTTTAGGGGTGGGGCAGGGAGACCTTGGCTACACCTTC. As protein: CASSLGVGQGDLGYTF.

V and J are TRBV6-6 and TRBJ2-7, with 7 bases matching TRBD1. The CDR3 length is 13 residues. The ends lost 2 bases at V and 5 bases at J; junction bases unmatched: 3. Germline V lookup: CDR1 MNHNY, CDR2 SVGAGI (reference sequence). This chain's CDR3 is CASSYQTGNEQYF. CDR3 bases: TGTGCCAGCAGTTACCAGACAGGGAACGAGCAGTACTTC.

This chain connects TRBV4-3 to TRBJ2-5, with D tentatively TRBD1 or TRBD2 (5 bases each). Germline V gene sequence: CDR1 LGHNA, CDR2 YSLEER. There are 14 residues in the CDR3. The germline V and J ends were trimmed by 2 bases and 5 bases, with 12 bases remaining between them. CDR3 region: CASSQSVGPETQYF. CDR3 in DNA: TGCGCCAGCAGCCAATCAGTGGGACCGGAGACCCAGTACTTC.

This clonotype was seen more than once but under ten times. The chain couples TRBV9 to TRBJ2-3; no firm D call. CDR1 and CDR2 (germline): SGDLS, YYNGEE. This CDR3 comprises 13 residues. Trimming stripped 5 bases from V and 2 bases from J, with 9 bases between. CDR3 sequence reads: CASSTASTDTQYF. The CDR3 nucleotides read TGTGCCAGCAGTACCGCCTCCACAGATACGCAGTATTTT.

There are a few counts of this clonotype. The rearrangement joins TRBV9 to TRBJ2-3; 10 nucleotides agree with TRBD2. The CDR3 runs 16 residues. Germline V gives CDR1 SGDLS, CDR2 YYNGEE. V dropped 2 bases and J dropped 6; count of bases not matched to a gene: 9. The CDR3 loop is CASSVISGGASDTQYF. CDR3 coding DNA: TGTGCCAGCAGCGTTATCAGCGGGGGGGCCTCGGATACGCAGTATTTT.

The chain is built from TRBV13 and TRBJ1-2; perhaps TRBD1 as D (6 bases). Per the germline V gene, CDR1 is PRHDT and CDR2 is FYEKMQ (reference sequence). Trimming shortened V by 8 bases and J by 2 bases, and 15 bases separated the two germline ends. There are 14 residues in the CDR3. The CDR3 here is CASAIPGANYGYTF. The DNA of the CDR3 is TGTGCCAGCGCCATCCCGGGGGCGAACTATGGCTACACCTTC. The variable domain in full, with the rest retrieved from reference TRBV13 and TRBJ1-2, is AAGVIQSPRHLIKEKRETATLKCYPIPRHDTVYWYQQGPGQDPQFLISFYEKMQSDKGSIPDRFSAQQFSDYHSELNMSSLELGDSALYFCASAIPGANYGYTFGSGTRLTVV.

V usage is TRBV20-1 and J usage is TRBJ2-7, with D possibly being TRBD2 (6 bases). There are 14 residues in the CDR3. The V end was cut by 1 base, the J end by 1 base, with 11 bases between. The germline V gene encodes CDR1 DFQATT and CDR2 SNEGSKA (reference sequence). CDR3 loop: CSARAGLLSYEQYF. CDR3 coding DNA: TGCAGTGCTAGAGCCGGACTATTATCCTACGAGCAGTACTTC.

CDR3 sequence: CASSFQTGPSYEQYF. The CDR3 bases are TGTGCCAGCAGCTTCCAAACCGGTCCCTCCTACGAGCAGTACTTC. The chain carries TRBV5-5 and TRBJ2-7; D ambiguous. The CDR3 extends over 15 amino acids. Trimming pared 2 bases from V and 0 bases from J, leaving 12 bases between. CDR1 is SGHKS and CDR2 is YYEKEE in the germline V gene (reference sequence).

This clonotype was seen only a few times. The CDR3 bases are TGTGCCAGCAGCAGCAGTGAAGGTAGCAATCAGCCCCAGCATTTT. It encodes CASSSSEGSNQPQHF. This rearrangement joins TRBV7-2 to TRBJ1-5; D unclear. V lost 5 bases and J 0 bases, leaving 11 bases between the germline ends. Looked up from germline, CDR1 is SGHTA and CDR2 is FQGNSA. The CDR3 is 15 residues long.

In its sample, this clonotype was seen a few times. The chain links TRBV7-2 to TRBJ2-5; unclear D gene. Germline CDR1 reads SGHTA; CDR2 reads FQGNSA. The CDR3 spans 11 residues. Trimming left V 2 bases short and J 6 bases short, with 4 bases between. This CDR3 is CASSLLQTQYF. CDR3 sequence (DNA): TGTGCCAGCAGCTTATTGCAGACCCAGTACTTC.

The chain is built from TRBV6-1 and TRBJ2-3; D is undetermined. The CDR3 totals 15 residues. V was clipped by 3 bases and J by 0 bases, with 10 bases between them. Germline V gives CDR1 MNHNS, CDR2 SASEGT. The CDR3 sequence is CASSELADSTDTQYF. In DNA, the CDR3 is TGTGCCAGCAGTGAGTTAGCAGACAGCACAGATACGCAGTATTTT.

This clonotype was seen a few times. The chain recombines TRBV9 with TRBJ2-5; TRBD2 aligns across 12 bases. Trimming took 3 bases from V and 5 from J; bases not matched to a gene: 5. Germline V gene lookup returns CDR1 SGDLS and CDR2 YYNGEE. This CDR3 region has 15 residues. This CDR3 reads CASSAASGGEETQYF. The DNA for the CDR3 is TGTGCCAGCAGCGCCGCTAGCGGGGGGGAGGAGACCCAGTACTTC.

This clonotype was picked up a small number of times. The V call is TRBV5-1, the J call TRBJ2-7; TRBD1 is a possible D gene (6 bases). Germline assignment: CDR1 SGHRS and CDR2 YFSETQ. V was shortened by 0 bases and J by 0 bases, with 10 bases between the two germline ends. The CDR3 is 15 amino acids. For the CDR3, the DNA is TGCGCCAGCAGCTTGGACAGGGACCTCTCCTACGAGCAGTACTTC. Amino acid sequence: CASSLDRDLSYEQYF. Combining the CDR3 with reference TRBV5-1 and TRBJ2-7 gives the whole variable domain KAGVTQTPRYLIKTRGQQVTLSCSPISGHRSVSWYQQTPGQGLQFLFEYFSETQRNKGNFPGRFSGRQFSNSRSEMNVSTLELGDSALYLCASSLDRDLSYEQYFGPGTRLTVT.

This clonotype was detected only a few times. It may be a read error: a sequence one base away is much more abundant. The chain couples TRBV12-3 or TRBV12-4 to TRBJ1-1; D call uncertain. Trimming took off 3 bases at V and 1 base at J, with 3 bases between the two ends. The CDR3 spans 12 residues. CDR3 loop: CASSFENTEAFF. CDR3 nucleotide sequence: TGTGCCAGCAGTTTCGAGAACACTGAAGCTTTCTTT.

This clonotype was observed a handful of times. The V call is TRBV6-6, the J call TRBJ1-2; TRBD1 matches at 7 bases. V dropped 6 bases and J dropped 8; count of bases not matched to a gene: 9. The germline V gene encodes CDR1 MNHNY and CDR2 SVGAGI (reference sequence). The CDR3 has 13 residues. CDR3 protein: CASRAQTGLGYTF. CDR3 in DNA: TGTGCCAGCAGAGCCCAGACAGGGCTCGGCTACACCTTC.

There are many counts of this clonotype. The chain combines TRBV7-9 with TRBJ2-1, with 7 bases that match TRBD2. Unmatched junction bases numbered 14, after V lost 11 bases and J lost 4 bases. This CDR3 comprises 15 residues. Germline-derived CDR1 and CDR2 are SEHNR and FQNEAQ (reference sequence). In DNA, the CDR3 is TGTGCCTCTCATGGGGCCAGCGGGATATACAATGAGCAGTTCTTC. It codes for CASHGASGIYNEQFF.

The table lists this clonotype with a few counts. This rearrangement joins TRBV6-1 to TRBJ2-7; D is possibly TRBD1 or TRBD2 (5 bases each). V dropped 8 bases and J dropped 1 base, with 15 bases sitting between them. Germline CDR1 and CDR2: MNHNS and SASEGT. The CDR3 extends over 14 amino acids. For the CDR3, the DNA is TGTGCCAGCTTAGAGAGGGGAAAATCCTACGAGCAGTACTTC. It codes for CASLERGKSYEQYF.

The V and J genes are TRBV12-3 or TRBV12-4 and TRBJ1-5; D is ambiguous. Trimming stripped 5 bases from V and 1 base from J, with 9 bases between. The CDR3 spans 14 residues. The CDR3: CASSGLRSNQPQHF. The CDR3 region has the DNA TGTGCCAGCAGTGGCTTGAGGAGCAATCAGCCCCAGCATTTT.

V usage is TRBV5-1 and J usage is TRBJ2-7; D perhaps matches TRBD2 (5 bases). Between the trimmed V and J ends, which lost 4 bases and 3 bases, there was a span of 14 bases. Germline assignment: CDR1 SGHRS and CDR2 YFSETQ. The CDR3 length is 14 residues. DNA for the CDR3: TGCGCCAGCAGCGCCTGGACGGGAAGCTACGAGCAGTACTTC. Translated, it gives CASSAWTGSYEQYF.

This clonotype has more than one count but fewer than ten. The V gene is TRBV2, the J gene TRBJ2-3; perhaps TRBD2 as D (6 bases). CDR3 length: 16 residues. Germline V gene lookup returns CDR1 SNHLY and CDR2 FYNNEI. Between the trimmed V and J ends, which lost 5 bases and 4 bases, there was a span of 19 bases. CDR3 in amino acids: CASSSFGPIAADTQYF. The DNA for the CDR3 is TGTGCCAGCAGTTCTTTCGGACCCATAGCGGCAGATACGCAGTATTTT.

This clonotype has a handful of counts. The gene calls are TRBV5-1 and TRBJ2-7; 8 nucleotides agree with TRBD1. This CDR3 is built from 13 residues. The J segment lost 6 bases and the V segment lost 3 bases, leaving 5 bases of the junction unmatched. In germline, CDR1 is SGHRS, CDR2 YFSETQ. CDR3 loop: CASSSGTGFEQYF. CDR3 nucleotide sequence: TGCGCCAGCAGCTCAGGGACAGGTTTCGAGCAGTACTTC.

The table lists this clonotype with many counts. The CDR3 region is CAISEEKDTQYF. The CDR3 nucleotides read TGTGCCATCAGTGAGGAGAAAGATACGCAGTATTTT. J is TRBJ2-3 and V is TRBV10-3; no clear D gene. The length of the CDR3 is 12 residues. CDR1 and CDR2 from the germline V gene are ENHRY and SYGVKD. V gave up 2 bases and J gave up 5 bases, with 5 bases separating them.

This clonotype appeared many times. A junction boundary mismatches the germline segment, possibly from a read error. The rearrangement joins TRBV7-7 to TRBJ2-1; D gene unclear. CDR1 and CDR2 from the germline V gene are SSHAT and FNYEAQ (reference sequence). The CDR3 extends over 14 amino acids. The CDR3 DNA reads as TGTGCTAGCAGCTGGGCGGAAGGCGGTTATGAGCAGTTCTTC. Protein: CASSWAEGGYEQFF.